These T cell receptor beta chains were read from a single sample in a study of blood T cell repertoires in COVID-19. Data came from immunoSEQ multiplex PCR; TCRdb stores just in-frame clones and leaves some out. The profile shows some 93,000 clones, approximately 86% of them singletons. The specimen sequenced was peripheral blood. These receptors came from a man in his fifties or sixties with acute or convalescent COVID-19. Each CDR3 is given with its conserved first and last residue. Each record gives: V gene, J gene, CDR3 length, clone size, D gene, CDR3 protein, CDR3 DNA. A D gene is named only where the DNA matches it firmly. The size field is filled for only some rows; it gives once, few, many or a size class.

v_call: TRBV29-1; j_call: TRBJ1-2; cdr3_length: 13; clone_size: -; d_call: -; cdr3_aa: CSVDARGARGYTF; cdr3_nt: TGCAGCGTTGATGCTCGGGGGGCGCGGGGCTACACCTTC
v_call: TRBV5-1; j_call: TRBJ1-3; cdr3_length: 15; clone_size: -; d_call: -; cdr3_aa: CASSFNQGTGNTIYF; cdr3_nt: TGCGCCAGCAGCTTTAATCAGGGAACTGGAAACACCATATATTTT
v_call: TRBV30; j_call: TRBJ1-2; cdr3_length: 11; clone_size: once; d_call: -; cdr3_aa: CAWSLSGGPTF; cdr3_nt: TGTGCCTGGAGCCTTAGTGGAGGACCCACCTTC
v_call: TRBV19; j_call: TRBJ2-7; cdr3_length: 15; clone_size: -; d_call: TRBD2; cdr3_aa: CASRLTSGPSYEQYF; cdr3_nt: TGTGCCAGTAGGTTAACTAGCGGGCCCTCCTACGAGCAGTACTTC
v_call: TRBV5-1; j_call: TRBJ2-3; cdr3_length: 16; clone_size: -; d_call: TRBD2; cdr3_aa: CASSSQLAGGPDTQYF; cdr3_nt: TGCGCCAGCAGCTCCCAACTAGCGGGGGGCCCAGATACGCAGTATTTT
v_call: TRBV20-1; j_call: TRBJ2-7; cdr3_length: 11; clone_size: -; d_call: -; cdr3_aa: CSARAVREQYF; cdr3_nt: TGCAGTGCTAGGGCGGTTCGGGAGCAGTACTTC
v_call: TRBV6-6; j_call: TRBJ1-2; cdr3_length: 15; clone_size: -; d_call: TRBD1; cdr3_aa: CASSYTRQGNYGYTF; cdr3_nt: TGTGCCAGCAGTTACACTAGACAGGGTAACTATGGCTACACCTTC
v_call: TRBV5-1; j_call: TRBJ1-3; cdr3_length: 17; clone_size: -; d_call: -; cdr3_aa: CASSSYRGGSSGNTIYF; cdr3_nt: TGCGCCAGCAGCTCCTACCGGGGAGGAAGCTCTGGAAACACCATATATTTT
v_call: TRBV9; j_call: TRBJ2-2; cdr3_length: 13; clone_size: -; d_call: -; cdr3_aa: CASSPGVAGELFF; cdr3_nt: TGTGCCAGCAGCCCAGGGGTCGCCGGGGAGCTGTTTTTT
v_call: TRBV11-2; j_call: TRBJ2-1; cdr3_length: 19; clone_size: few; d_call: TRBD2; cdr3_aa: CASSLGRGAGGLSYNEQFF; cdr3_nt: TGTGCCAGCAGCTTGGGACGTGGGGCGGGAGGGCTATCCTACAATGAGCAGTTCTTC
v_call: TRBV7-8; j_call: TRBJ1-3; cdr3_length: 15; clone_size: -; d_call: -; cdr3_aa: CASSRVGGEGNTIYF; cdr3_nt: TGTGCCAGCAGCCGAGTGGGAGGGGAAGGAAACACCATATATTTT
v_call: TRBV30; j_call: TRBJ2-1; cdr3_length: 13; clone_size: once; d_call: -; cdr3_aa: CAWIPPTWNEQFF; cdr3_nt: TGTGCCTGGATCCCTCCTACTTGGAATGAGCAGTTCTTC
v_call: TRBV6-5; j_call: TRBJ1-1; cdr3_length: 14; clone_size: -; d_call: TRBD1; cdr3_aa: CASSLGQGNTEAFF; cdr3_nt: TGTGCCAGCAGTTTGGGACAGGGGAACACTGAAGCTTTCTTT
v_call: TRBV19; j_call: TRBJ1-5; cdr3_length: 14; clone_size: -; d_call: TRBD1; cdr3_aa: CASSNRQGNQPQHF; cdr3_nt: TGTGCCAGTAGTAACCGACAGGGGAACCAGCCCCAGCATTTT
v_call: TRBV5-6; j_call: TRBJ1-4; cdr3_length: 17; clone_size: -; d_call: TRBD1; cdr3_aa: CASSLTPWDSPEVKLFF; cdr3_nt: TGTGCCAGCAGCCTCACCCCGTGGGACAGCCCTGAAGTAAAACTGTTTTTT
v_call: TRBV2; j_call: TRBJ2-1; cdr3_length: 14; clone_size: -; d_call: TRBD1; cdr3_aa: CASSGDRDYNEQFF; cdr3_nt: TGTGCCAGCAGTGGGGACAGGGATTACAATGAGCAGTTCTTC
v_call: TRBV2; j_call: TRBJ1-4; cdr3_length: 14; clone_size: few; d_call: -; cdr3_aa: CATHRDATNEKLFF; cdr3_nt: TGTGCCACACACAGGGATGCAACTAATGAAAAACTGTTTTTT
v_call: TRBV11-2; j_call: TRBJ2-5; cdr3_length: 15; clone_size: -; d_call: TRBD2; cdr3_aa: CASSLVPSGQETQYF; cdr3_nt: TGTGCCAGCAGCTTAGTCCCTAGCGGGCAAGAGACCCAGTACTTC
v_call: TRBV7-2; j_call: TRBJ1-5; cdr3_length: 16; clone_size: -; d_call: TRBD1; cdr3_aa: CASSETGTYSNQPQHF; cdr3_nt: TGTGCCAGCAGCGAGACAGGGACTTATAGCAATCAGCCCCAGCATTTT
v_call: TRBV3-1/TRBV3-2; j_call: TRBJ1-2; cdr3_length: 13; clone_size: -; d_call: -; cdr3_aa: CASSQEGSYGYTF; cdr3_nt: TGTGCCAGCAGCCAGGAGGGGTCGTACGGCTACACCTTC
v_call: TRBV13; j_call: TRBJ1-3; cdr3_length: 18; clone_size: -; d_call: TRBD1; cdr3_aa: CASSSTIWDRGAGNTIYF; cdr3_nt: TGTGCCAGCAGCTCAACTATATGGGACAGGGGAGCTGGAAACACCATATATTTT
v_call: TRBV6-6; j_call: TRBJ2-7; cdr3_length: 14; clone_size: few; d_call: TRBD1; cdr3_aa: CASSRDRVSYEQYF; cdr3_nt: TGTGCCAGCAGTAGGGACAGGGTATCCTACGAGCAGTACTTC
v_call: TRBV5-1; j_call: TRBJ2-7; cdr3_length: 15; clone_size: -; d_call: TRBD2; cdr3_aa: CASSLSAGGSYEQYF; cdr3_nt: TGCGCCAGCAGCCTCTCGGCGGGAGGCTCCTACGAGCAGTACTTC
v_call: TRBV27; j_call: TRBJ1-6; cdr3_length: 16; clone_size: -; d_call: -; cdr3_aa: CASSLSPWGSGSPLHF; cdr3_nt: TGTGCCAGCAGTTTATCCCCTTGGGGTAGCGGTTCACCCCTCCACTTT
v_call: TRBV11-2; j_call: TRBJ2-2; cdr3_length: 14; clone_size: -; d_call: TRBD1; cdr3_aa: CASSKGAVDGELFF; cdr3_nt: TGTGCCAGCAGCAAGGGGGCAGTCGACGGGGAGCTGTTTTTT
v_call: TRBV4-2; j_call: TRBJ2-2; cdr3_length: 13; clone_size: -; d_call: -; cdr3_aa: CASSQKEGGELFF; cdr3_nt: TGTGCCAGCAGCCAAAAAGAGGGTGGGGAGCTGTTTTTT
v_call: TRBV5-4; j_call: TRBJ2-3; cdr3_length: 14; clone_size: once; d_call: TRBD2; cdr3_aa: CASSRGEGSDTQYF; cdr3_nt: TGTGCCAGCAGTCGGGGGGAGGGGTCAGATACGCAGTATTTT
v_call: TRBV18; j_call: TRBJ1-2; cdr3_length: 13; clone_size: -; d_call: -; cdr3_aa: CASSPREGDGYTF; cdr3_nt: TGTGCCAGCTCACCGAGGGAGGGGGATGGCTACACCTTC
v_call: TRBV30; j_call: TRBJ1-2; cdr3_length: 16; clone_size: -; d_call: TRBD1; cdr3_aa: CAWRPTDRGKGYGYTF; cdr3_nt: TGTGCCTGGAGACCAACCGACAGGGGCAAGGGCTATGGCTACACCTTC
v_call: TRBV20-1; j_call: TRBJ2-1; cdr3_length: 15; clone_size: -; d_call: TRBD2; cdr3_aa: CSASRAGGSYNEQFF; cdr3_nt: TGCAGTGCTAGTAGAGCGGGGGGTAGCTACAATGAGCAGTTCTTC
v_call: TRBV10-3; j_call: TRBJ2-1; cdr3_length: 13; clone_size: -; d_call: TRBD2; cdr3_aa: CAILAGGHNEQFF; cdr3_nt: TGTGCCATCCTAGCGGGGGGTCACAATGAGCAGTTCTTC
v_call: TRBV7-2; j_call: TRBJ2-1; cdr3_length: 15; clone_size: -; d_call: TRBD1; cdr3_aa: CASRRTGATYNEQFF; cdr3_nt: TGTGCCAGCAGACGGACAGGGGCCACCTACAATGAGCAGTTCTTC
v_call: TRBV5-1; j_call: TRBJ1-1; cdr3_length: 14; clone_size: -; d_call: -; cdr3_aa: CASSSGLMNTEAFF; cdr3_nt: TGCGCCAGCAGCTCTGGACTTATGAACACTGAAGCTTTCTTT
v_call: TRBV5-1; j_call: TRBJ2-1; cdr3_length: 15; clone_size: -; d_call: TRBD2; cdr3_aa: CASSLTSGSGNEQFF; cdr3_nt: TGCGCCAGCAGCTTGACTAGCGGGAGTGGTAATGAGCAGTTCTTC
v_call: TRBV7-8; j_call: TRBJ2-5; cdr3_length: 15; clone_size: -; d_call: TRBD2; cdr3_aa: CASSPGGVNQETQYF; cdr3_nt: TGTGCCAGCAGCCCCGGGGGGGTTAACCAAGAGACCCAGTACTTC
v_call: TRBV18; j_call: TRBJ1-4; cdr3_length: 14; clone_size: -; d_call: TRBD1; cdr3_aa: CASSPGTGHEKLFF; cdr3_nt: TGTGCCAGCTCACCAGGGACAGGGCATGAAAAACTGTTTTTT
v_call: TRBV9; j_call: TRBJ2-1; cdr3_length: 14; clone_size: -; d_call: -; cdr3_aa: CASSVEDMYDEQFF; cdr3_nt: TGTGCCAGCAGCGTAGAGGACATGTATGATGAGCAGTTCTTC
v_call: TRBV19; j_call: TRBJ2-6; cdr3_length: 17; clone_size: -; d_call: TRBD2; cdr3_aa: CASSTLAAHSGANVLTF; cdr3_nt: TGTGCCAGTAGTACCCTAGCGGCACACTCTGGGGCCAACGTCCTGACTTTC
v_call: TRBV7-6; j_call: TRBJ1-5; cdr3_length: 14; clone_size: -; d_call: -; cdr3_aa: CASSLLQGPQPQHF; cdr3_nt: TGTGCCAGCAGCTTACTACAGGGACCTCAGCCCCAGCATTTT
v_call: TRBV2; j_call: TRBJ2-5; cdr3_length: 13; clone_size: once; d_call: -; cdr3_aa: CASRRQIQETQYF; cdr3_nt: TGTGCCAGCAGGCGACAGATCCAAGAGACCCAGTACTTC
v_call: TRBV12-3/TRBV12-4; j_call: TRBJ2-3; cdr3_length: 13; clone_size: -; d_call: -; cdr3_aa: CASLGGPADTQYF; cdr3_nt: TGTGCCAGCCTGGGGGGGCCCGCAGATACGCAGTATTTT
v_call: TRBV5-6; j_call: TRBJ1-6; cdr3_length: 13; clone_size: -; d_call: TRBD1; cdr3_aa: CASSTGGSSPLHF; cdr3_nt: TGTGCCAGCAGCACAGGGGGTAGTTCACCCCTCCACTTT
v_call: TRBV3-1/TRBV3-2; j_call: TRBJ2-7; cdr3_length: 14; clone_size: -; d_call: TRBD2; cdr3_aa: CASSQGTSAYEQYF; cdr3_nt: TGTGCCAGCAGCCAGGGGACTAGCGCCTACGAGCAGTACTTC
v_call: TRBV5-1; j_call: TRBJ2-4; cdr3_length: 16; clone_size: once; d_call: TRBD1; cdr3_aa: CASSPRTGLAKNIQYF; cdr3_nt: TGCGCCAGCAGCCCCAGGACAGGCCTAGCCAAAAACATTCAGTACTTC